This record looks at one TCR beta chain sequence and its context. Antigen: not known. The data are from a study of PD-1 blockade in mismatch repair-deficient tumors. J was trimmed by 3 bases and V by 3 bases; bases with no gene match: 3. The CDR3 sequence is 14 residues long. Germline CDR1 reads GTSNPN; CDR2 reads SVGIG (reference sequence). Sample time point: roughly 9-day in vitro stimulation with candidate neoantigen peptide 2. Each of seven or eight ELISpot-reactive candidate peptides was used for roughly 11-day stimulation. The assay was immunoSEQ multiplex PCR, and TCRdb's table has in-frame clones only and misses some. The sample comprises roughly 10,000 clones, around 87% of which are singletons, and around 20% rests with the top ten.

This material consisted of cells cultured in vitro, taken from a patient treated with pembrolizumab. The sequence was obtained from an adult with mismatch repair-deficient cancer. The chain employs TRBV30 and TRBJ2-7, with 12 bases that match TRBD2. CDR3 region: CAWSRLAGDYEQYF. The CDR3 DNA follows: TGTGCCTGGAGCCGACTAGCGGGGGACTACGAGCAGTACTTC.